The clone carrying this TCR beta chain came up a few times. Per germline, CDR1 KGHSH and CDR2 LQKENI. Trimming left V 0 bases short and J 9 bases short, with 12 bases between. The CDR3 loop spans 14 amino acids. Method: immunoSEQ multiplex PCR; TCRdb's copy keeps in-frame clones and lacks some. The sample lists 55,000 to 70,000 clones, just under 95% occurring once. Sequencing used PBMCs. This TCR came from a man aged 40-49 years with rheumatoid arthritis. The chain is built from TRBV18 and TRBJ1-5; unclear D gene. The CDR3 DNA follows: TGTGCCAGCTCACCACCGAGAGTATACGGGCCCCAGCATTTT. Protein product: CASSPPRVYGPQHF. Complete variable domain (other parts from reference TRBV18 and TRBJ1-5): NAGVMQNPRHLVRRRGQEARLRCSPMKGHSHVYWYRQLPEEGLKFMVYLQKENIIDESGMPKERFSAEFPKEGPSILRIQQVVRGDSAAYFCASSPPRVYGPQHFGDGTRLSIL.